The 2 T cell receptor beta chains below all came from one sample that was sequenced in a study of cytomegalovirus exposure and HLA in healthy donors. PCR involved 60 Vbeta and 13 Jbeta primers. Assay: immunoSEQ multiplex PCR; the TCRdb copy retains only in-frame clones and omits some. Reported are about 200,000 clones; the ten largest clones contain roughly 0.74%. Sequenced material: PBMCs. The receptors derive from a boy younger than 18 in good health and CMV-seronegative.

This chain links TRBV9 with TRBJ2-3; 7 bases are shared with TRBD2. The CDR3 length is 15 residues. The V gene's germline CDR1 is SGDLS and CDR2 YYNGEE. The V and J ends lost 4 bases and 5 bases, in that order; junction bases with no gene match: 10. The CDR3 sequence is CASSSYTAGEDTQYF. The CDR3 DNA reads TGTGCCAGCAGCTCGTATACGGCGGGGGAAGATACGCAGTATTTT.

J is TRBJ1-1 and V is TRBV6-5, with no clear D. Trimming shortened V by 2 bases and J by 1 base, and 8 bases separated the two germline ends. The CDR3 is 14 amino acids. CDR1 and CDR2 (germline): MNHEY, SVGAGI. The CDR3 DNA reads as TGTGCCAGCAGTTACAGTGGCGGGAACACTGAAGCTTTCTTT. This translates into CASSYSGGNTEAFF.